This T cell receptor (beta chain) derives from a study of beta chain features in type 1 diabetes. Study summary: Examination covered around 98,000,000 sorted cells spanning all samples. General study points: Lower insertion and higher deletion counts appeared at VDJ junctions in type 1 diabetes patients. The study found that naive, central memory and Treg TCRB repertoires appeared more similar in patients than in healthy donors.

One heparinised draw of blood, averaging around 120 mL, came from each donor. Expressed TCRB transcripts were sequenced because the isolated RNA had all been reverse transcribed beforehand. The data were produced by immunoSEQ multiplex PCR, yet TCRdb's version contains in-frame clones alone and is incomplete. The sample lists 810,000 or so clones; roughly 15% were seen once. The CDR3 is 15 residues long. Germline V CDR1 and CDR2: SNHLY, FYNNEI. Note on this clone: Its target is unknown. The junction and the germline gene differ at one end; a read error may be behind it.

V is TRBV2 and J is TRBJ2-1; 8 bases match TRBD2. The specimen was naive CD4+ T cells from blood. The TCR sequence derives from a woman under 30 in good health. CDR3 DNA sequence: TGTGCCAGCAGGGAAGGGCTAGCGGGCCTGGATGAGCAGTTCTTC. This encodes CASREGLAGLDEQFF.